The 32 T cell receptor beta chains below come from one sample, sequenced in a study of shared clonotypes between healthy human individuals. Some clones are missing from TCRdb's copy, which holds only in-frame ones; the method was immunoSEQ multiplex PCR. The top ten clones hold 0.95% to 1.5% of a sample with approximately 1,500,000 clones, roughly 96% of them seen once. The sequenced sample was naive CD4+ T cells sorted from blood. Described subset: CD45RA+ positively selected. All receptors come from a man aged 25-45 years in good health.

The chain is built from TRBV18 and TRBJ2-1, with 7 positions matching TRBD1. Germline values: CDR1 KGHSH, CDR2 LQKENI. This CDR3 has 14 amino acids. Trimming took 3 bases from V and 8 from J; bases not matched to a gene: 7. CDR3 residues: CASSPGQLRDEQFF. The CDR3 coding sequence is TGTGCCAGCTCACCGGGACAGTTAAGAGATGAGCAGTTCTTC.

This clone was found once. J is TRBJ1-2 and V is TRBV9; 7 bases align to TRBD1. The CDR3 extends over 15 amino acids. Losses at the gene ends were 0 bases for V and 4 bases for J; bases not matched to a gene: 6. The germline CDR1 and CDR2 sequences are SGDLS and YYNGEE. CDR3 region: CASSVADRDPYGYTF. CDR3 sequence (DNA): TGTGCCAGCAGCGTAGCTGACAGGGACCCCTATGGCTACACCTTC.

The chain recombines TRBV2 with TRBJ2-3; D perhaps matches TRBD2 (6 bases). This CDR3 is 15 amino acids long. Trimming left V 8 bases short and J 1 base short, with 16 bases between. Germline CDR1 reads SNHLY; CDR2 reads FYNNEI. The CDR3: CASGRLVLGTDTQYF. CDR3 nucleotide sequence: TGTGCCAGCGGCAGACTAGTCTTAGGCACAGATACGCAGTATTTT.

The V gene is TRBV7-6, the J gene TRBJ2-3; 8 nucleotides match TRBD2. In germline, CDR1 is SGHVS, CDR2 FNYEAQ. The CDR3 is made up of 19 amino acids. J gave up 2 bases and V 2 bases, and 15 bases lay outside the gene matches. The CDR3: CASSLKPLSGSGVTDTQYF. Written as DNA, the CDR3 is TGTGCCAGCAGCTTAAAGCCTCTCTCGGGTAGCGGGGTCACAGATACGCAGTATTTT.

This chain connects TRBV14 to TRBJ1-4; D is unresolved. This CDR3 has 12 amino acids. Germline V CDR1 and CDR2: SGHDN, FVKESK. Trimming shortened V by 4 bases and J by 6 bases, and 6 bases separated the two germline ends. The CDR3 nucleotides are TGTGCCAGCAGCCGAGGAGATGAAAAACTGTTTTTT. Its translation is CASSRGDEKLFF. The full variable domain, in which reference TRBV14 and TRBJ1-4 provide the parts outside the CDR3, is EAGVTQFPSHSVIEKGQTVTLRCDPISGHDNLYWYRRVMGKEIKFLLHFVKESKQDESGMPNNRFLAERTGGTYSTLKVQPAELEDSGVYFCASSRGDEKLFFGSGTQLSVL.

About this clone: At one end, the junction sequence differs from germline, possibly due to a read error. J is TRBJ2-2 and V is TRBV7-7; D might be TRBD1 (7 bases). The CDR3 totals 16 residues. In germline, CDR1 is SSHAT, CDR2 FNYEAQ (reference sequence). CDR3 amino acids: CASSARGAGDTGELFF. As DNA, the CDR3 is TGTGCTAGCAGCGCCAGGGGGGCTGGGGACACCGGGGAGCTGTTTTTT. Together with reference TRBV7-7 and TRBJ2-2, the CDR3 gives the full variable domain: GAGVSQSPRYKVTKRGQDVTLRCDPISSHATLYWYQQALGQGPEFLTYFNYEAQPDKSGLPSDRFSAERPEGSISTLTIQRTEQRDSAMYRCASSARGAGDTGELFFGEGSRLTVL.

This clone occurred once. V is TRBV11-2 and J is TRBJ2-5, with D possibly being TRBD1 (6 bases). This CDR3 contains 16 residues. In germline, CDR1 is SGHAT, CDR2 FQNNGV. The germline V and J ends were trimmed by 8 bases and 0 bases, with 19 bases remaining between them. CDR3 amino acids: CASRLSFRGYQETQYF. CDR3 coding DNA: TGTGCCAGCCGCCTTAGTTTTAGGGGGTACCAAGAGACCCAGTACTTC.

The CDR3 here is CASSFPSSGTSGREATDTQYF. The CDR3 DNA sequence: TGCGCCAGCAGCTTCCCGTCGTCGGGTACTAGCGGGAGGGAAGCCACAGATACGCAGTATTTT. The chain couples TRBV5-1 to TRBJ2-3, with 13 bases that match TRBD2. Germline V lookup: CDR1 SGHRS, CDR2 YFSETQ. This CDR3 spans 21 amino acids. Losses at the gene ends were 2 bases for V and 2 bases for J; bases not matched to a gene: 17.

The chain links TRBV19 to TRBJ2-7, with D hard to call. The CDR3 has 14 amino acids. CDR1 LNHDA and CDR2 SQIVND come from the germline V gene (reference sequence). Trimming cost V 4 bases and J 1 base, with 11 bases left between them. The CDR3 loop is CASSTIFGSYEQYF. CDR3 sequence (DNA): TGTGCCAGTAGTACAATTTTTGGTTCCTACGAGCAGTACTTC.

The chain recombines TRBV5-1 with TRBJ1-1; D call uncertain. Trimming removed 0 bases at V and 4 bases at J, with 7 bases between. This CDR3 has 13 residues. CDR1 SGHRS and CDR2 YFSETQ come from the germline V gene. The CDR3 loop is CASSLEAVTEAFF. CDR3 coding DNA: TGCGCCAGCAGCTTGGAAGCTGTCACTGAAGCTTTCTTT.

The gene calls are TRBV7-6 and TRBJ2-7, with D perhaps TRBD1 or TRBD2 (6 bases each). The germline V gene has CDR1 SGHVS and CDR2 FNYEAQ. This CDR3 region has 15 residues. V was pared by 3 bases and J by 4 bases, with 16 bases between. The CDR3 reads CASSFEGGGRYEQYF. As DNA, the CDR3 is TGTGCCAGCAGCTTTGAGGGGGGTGGTAGGTACGAGCAGTACTTC.

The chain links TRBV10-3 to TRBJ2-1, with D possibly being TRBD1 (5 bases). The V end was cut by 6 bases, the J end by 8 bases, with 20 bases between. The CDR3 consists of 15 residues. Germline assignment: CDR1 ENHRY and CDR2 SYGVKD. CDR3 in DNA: TGTGCCATCAGAGACACAGGTCGATCGGGCGATGAGCAGTTCTTC. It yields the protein CAIRDTGRSGDEQFF.

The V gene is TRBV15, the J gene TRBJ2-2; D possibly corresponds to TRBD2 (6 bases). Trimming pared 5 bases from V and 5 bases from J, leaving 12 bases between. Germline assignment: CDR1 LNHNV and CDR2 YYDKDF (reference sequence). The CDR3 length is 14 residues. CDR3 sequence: CATSLFGGTGELFF. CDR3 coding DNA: TGTGCCACCAGCCTCTTCGGAGGGACCGGGGAGCTGTTTTTT.

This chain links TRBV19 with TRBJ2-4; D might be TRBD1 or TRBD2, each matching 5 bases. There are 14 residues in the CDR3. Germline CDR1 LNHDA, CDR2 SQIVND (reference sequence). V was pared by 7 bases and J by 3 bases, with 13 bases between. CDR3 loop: CASTDGTNKNIQYF. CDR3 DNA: TGTGCCAGTACCGATGGGACGAACAAAAACATTCAGTACTTC.

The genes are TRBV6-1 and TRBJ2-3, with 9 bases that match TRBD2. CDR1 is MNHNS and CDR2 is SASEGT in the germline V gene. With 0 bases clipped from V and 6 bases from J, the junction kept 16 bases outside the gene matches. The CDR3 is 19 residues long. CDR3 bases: TGTGCCAGCAGTGAAGCTCTAACCTTAGGACTAGCGCCCTCGGATACGCAGTATTTT. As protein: CASSEALTLGLAPSDTQYF.

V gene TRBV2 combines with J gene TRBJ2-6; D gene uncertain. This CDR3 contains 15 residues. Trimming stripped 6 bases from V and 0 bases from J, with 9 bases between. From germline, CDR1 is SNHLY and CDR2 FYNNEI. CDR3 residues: CASRWRTSGANVLTF. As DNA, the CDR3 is TGTGCCAGCAGGTGGCGGACCTCTGGGGCCAACGTCCTGACTTTC. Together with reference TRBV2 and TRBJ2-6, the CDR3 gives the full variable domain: EPEVTQTPSHQVTQMGQEVILRCVPISNHLYFYWYRQILGQKVEFLVSFYNNEISEKSEIFDDQFSVERPDGSNFTLKIRSTKLEDSAMYFCASRWRTSGANVLTFGAGSRLTVL.

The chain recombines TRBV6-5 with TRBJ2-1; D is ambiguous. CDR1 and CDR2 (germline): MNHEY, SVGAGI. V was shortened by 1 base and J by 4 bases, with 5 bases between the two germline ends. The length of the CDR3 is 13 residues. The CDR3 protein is CASSYLKYNEQFF. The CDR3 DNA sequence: TGTGCCAGCAGTTACTTGAAGTACAATGAGCAGTTCTTC.

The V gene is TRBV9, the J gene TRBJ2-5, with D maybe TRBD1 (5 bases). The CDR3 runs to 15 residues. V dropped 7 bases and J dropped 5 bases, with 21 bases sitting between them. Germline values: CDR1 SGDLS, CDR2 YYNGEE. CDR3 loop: CASAGLGAFGETQYF. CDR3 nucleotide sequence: TGTGCCAGCGCCGGTCTAGGGGCTTTTGGTGAGACCCAGTACTTC.

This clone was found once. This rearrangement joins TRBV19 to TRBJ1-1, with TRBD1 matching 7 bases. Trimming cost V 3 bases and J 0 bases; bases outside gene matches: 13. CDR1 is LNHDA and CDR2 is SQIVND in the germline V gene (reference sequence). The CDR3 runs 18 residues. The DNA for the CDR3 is TGTGCCAGTAGTATGATTTGGCAGGGAGGGGGCGTGAACACTGAAGCTTTCTTT. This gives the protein CASSMIWQGGGVNTEAFF.

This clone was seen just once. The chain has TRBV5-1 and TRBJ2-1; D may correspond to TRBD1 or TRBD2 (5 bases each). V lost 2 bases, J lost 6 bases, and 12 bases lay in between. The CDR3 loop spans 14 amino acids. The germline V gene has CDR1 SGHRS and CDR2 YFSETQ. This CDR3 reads CASSFMGPPNEQFF. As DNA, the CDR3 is TGCGCCAGCAGCTTTATGGGACCCCCCAATGAGCAGTTCTTC.

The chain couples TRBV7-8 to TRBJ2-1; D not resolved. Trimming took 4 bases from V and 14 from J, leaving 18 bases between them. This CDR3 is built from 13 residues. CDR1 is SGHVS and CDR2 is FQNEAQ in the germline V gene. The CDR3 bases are TGTGCCAGCAGCTCCCCCCAGGTGAAGGTCAAGTTCTTC. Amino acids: CASSSPQVKVKFF.

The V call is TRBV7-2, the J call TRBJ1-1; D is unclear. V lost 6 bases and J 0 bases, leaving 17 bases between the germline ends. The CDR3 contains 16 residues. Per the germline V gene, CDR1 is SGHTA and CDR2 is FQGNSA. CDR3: CASRPYPGLMNTEAFF. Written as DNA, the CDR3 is TGTGCCAGCAGGCCATATCCAGGATTGATGAACACTGAAGCTTTCTTT.

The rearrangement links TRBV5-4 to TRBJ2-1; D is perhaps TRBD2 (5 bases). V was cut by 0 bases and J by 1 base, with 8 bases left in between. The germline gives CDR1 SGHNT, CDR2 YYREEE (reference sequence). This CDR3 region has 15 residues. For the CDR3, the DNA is TGTGCCAGCAGCTTGGCCCCGGGATCCTACAATGAGCAGTTCTTC. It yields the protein CASSLAPGSYNEQFF.

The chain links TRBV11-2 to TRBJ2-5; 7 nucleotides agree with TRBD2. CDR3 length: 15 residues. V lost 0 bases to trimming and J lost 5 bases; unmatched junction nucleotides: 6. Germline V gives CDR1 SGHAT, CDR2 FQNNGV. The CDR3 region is CASSLDFGGWETQYF. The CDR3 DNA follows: TGTGCCAGCAGCTTAGATTTCGGGGGGTGGGAGACCCAGTACTTC. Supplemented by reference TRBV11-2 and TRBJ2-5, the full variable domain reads EAGVAQSPRYKIIEKRQSVAFWCNPISGHATLYWYQQILGQGPKLLIQFQNNGVVDDSQLPKDRFSAERLKGVDSTLKIQPAKLEDSAVYLCASSLDFGGWETQYFGPGTRLLVL.

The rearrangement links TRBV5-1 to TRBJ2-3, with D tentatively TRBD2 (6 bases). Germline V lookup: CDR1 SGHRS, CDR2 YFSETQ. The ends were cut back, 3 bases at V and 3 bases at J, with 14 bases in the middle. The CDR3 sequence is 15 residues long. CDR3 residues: CASSSGTQITDTQYF. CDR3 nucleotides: TGCGCCAGCAGCTCCGGGACTCAGATAACAGATACGCAGTATTTT.

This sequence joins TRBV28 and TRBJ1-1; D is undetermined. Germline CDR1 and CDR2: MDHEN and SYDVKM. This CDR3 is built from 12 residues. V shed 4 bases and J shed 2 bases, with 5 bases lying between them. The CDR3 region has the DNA TGTGCCAGCAGTTGGGCCAACACTGAAGCTTTCTTT. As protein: CASSWANTEAFF.

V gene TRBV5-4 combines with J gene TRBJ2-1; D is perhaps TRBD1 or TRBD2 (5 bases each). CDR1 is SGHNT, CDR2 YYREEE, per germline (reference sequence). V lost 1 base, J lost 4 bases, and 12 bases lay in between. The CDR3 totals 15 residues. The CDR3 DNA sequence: TGTGCCAGCAGCTTGATCGGGACCAAATACAATGAGCAGTTCTTC. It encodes CASSLIGTKYNEQFF.

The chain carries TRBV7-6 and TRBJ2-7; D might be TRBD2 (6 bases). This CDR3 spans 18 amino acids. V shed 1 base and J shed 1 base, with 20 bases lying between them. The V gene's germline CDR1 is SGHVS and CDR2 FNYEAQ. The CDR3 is CASSLVVASVSRSYEQYF. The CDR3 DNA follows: TGTGCCAGCAGCTTAGTTGTCGCTAGCGTAAGCCGATCCTACGAGCAGTACTTC.

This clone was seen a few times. CDR3 DNA: TGTGCCAGCAGCCGGCCCCAATGGCCAGATACGCAGTATTTT. Translating it yields CASSRPQWPDTQYF. The chain is built from TRBV7-9 and TRBJ2-3; D not certain. This CDR3 contains 14 residues. Germline CDR1 SEHNR, CDR2 FQNEAQ (reference sequence). The V end was cut by 5 bases, the J end by 4 bases, with 13 bases between.

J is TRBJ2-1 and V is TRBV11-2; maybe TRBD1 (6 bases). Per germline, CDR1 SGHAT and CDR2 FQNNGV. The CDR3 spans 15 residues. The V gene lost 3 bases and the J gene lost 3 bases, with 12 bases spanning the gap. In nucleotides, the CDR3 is TGTGCCAGCAGCTTTCGCAGGGGTTTCTACAATGAGCAGTTCTTC. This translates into CASSFRRGFYNEQFF.

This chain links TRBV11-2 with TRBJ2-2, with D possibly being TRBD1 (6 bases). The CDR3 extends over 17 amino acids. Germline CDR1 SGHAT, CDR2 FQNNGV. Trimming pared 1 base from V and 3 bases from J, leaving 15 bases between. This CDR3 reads CASSLGSRGRYTGELFF. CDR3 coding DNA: TGTGCCAGCAGCTTAGGTAGCAGGGGTCGTTACACCGGGGAGCTGTTTTTT.

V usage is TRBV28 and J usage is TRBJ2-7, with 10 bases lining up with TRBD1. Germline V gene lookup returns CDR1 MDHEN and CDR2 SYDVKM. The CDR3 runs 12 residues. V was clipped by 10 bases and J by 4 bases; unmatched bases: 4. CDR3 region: CATGQGGYEQYF. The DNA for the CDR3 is TGTGCCACCGGACAGGGGGGGTACGAGCAGTACTTC.